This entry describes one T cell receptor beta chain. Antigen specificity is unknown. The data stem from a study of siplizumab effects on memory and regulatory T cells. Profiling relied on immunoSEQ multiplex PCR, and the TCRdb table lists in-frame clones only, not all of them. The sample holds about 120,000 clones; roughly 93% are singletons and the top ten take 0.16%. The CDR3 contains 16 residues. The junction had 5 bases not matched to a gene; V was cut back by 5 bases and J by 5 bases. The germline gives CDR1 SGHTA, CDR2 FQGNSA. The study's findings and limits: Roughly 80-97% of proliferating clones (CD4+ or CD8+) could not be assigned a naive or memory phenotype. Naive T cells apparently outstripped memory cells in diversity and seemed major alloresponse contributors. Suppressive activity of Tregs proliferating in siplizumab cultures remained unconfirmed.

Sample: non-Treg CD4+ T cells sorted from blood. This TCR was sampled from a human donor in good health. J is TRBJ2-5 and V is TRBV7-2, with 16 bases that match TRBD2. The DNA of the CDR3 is TGTGCCAGCAGCACGGGACTAGCGGGGGGGCCGGAGACCCAGTACTTC. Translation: CASSTGLAGGPETQYF.